This T cell receptor beta chain was recovered during a study of blood T cells in healthy people across ages. Germline V gene data show CDR1 as MNHEY and CDR2 as SVGEGT. This CDR3 region has 16 residues. J was trimmed by 1 base and V by 6 bases; bases with no gene match: 12. No fewer than 6 million PBMCs went into each sample. Samples each yielded at least 6 micrograms of total RNA. Sample-barcoded 5' priming and a J-beta primer mix drove a second PCR of about 7 to 12 cycles. TCRdb fed the 5' RACE reads into MiXCR, producing one record per CDR3 protein. The table lists 730,000 or so distinct CDR3 sequences, roughly 41% of them singletons. About this clonotype itself: Antigen specificity is unknown.

Overall study findings and caveats: Per million T cells, TCR beta diversity dropped roughly linearly as age increased.

The chain combines TRBV6-2 or TRBV6-3 with TRBJ2-7, with 7 bases aligning to TRBD1. This clonotype was sampled from a man older than 75 in good health. The specimen sequenced was blood. The CDR3 reads CASSQLTGVSSYEQYF. For the CDR3, the DNA is TGTGCCAGCAGCCAACTTACAGGGGTCTCTTCCTACGAGCAGTACTTC.